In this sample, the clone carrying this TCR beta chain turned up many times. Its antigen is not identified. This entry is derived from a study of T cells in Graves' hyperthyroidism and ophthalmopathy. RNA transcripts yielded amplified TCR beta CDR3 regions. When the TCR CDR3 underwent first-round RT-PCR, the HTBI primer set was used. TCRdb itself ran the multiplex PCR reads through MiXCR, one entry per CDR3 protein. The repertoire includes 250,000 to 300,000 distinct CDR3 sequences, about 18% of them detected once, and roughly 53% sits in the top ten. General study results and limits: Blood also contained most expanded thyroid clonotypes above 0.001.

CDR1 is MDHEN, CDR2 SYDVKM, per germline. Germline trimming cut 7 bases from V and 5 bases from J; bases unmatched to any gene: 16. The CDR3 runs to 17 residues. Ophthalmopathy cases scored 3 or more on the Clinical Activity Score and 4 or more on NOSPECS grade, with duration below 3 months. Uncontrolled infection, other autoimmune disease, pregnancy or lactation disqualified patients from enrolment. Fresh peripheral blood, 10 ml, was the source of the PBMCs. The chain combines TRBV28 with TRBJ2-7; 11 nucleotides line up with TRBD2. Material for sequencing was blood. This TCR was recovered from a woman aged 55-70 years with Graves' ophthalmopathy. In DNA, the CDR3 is TGTGCCAGCACCTGGGGTTTTAGCGGGAGGGCCAGGAACGAGCAGTACTTC. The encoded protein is CASTWGFSGRARNEQYF. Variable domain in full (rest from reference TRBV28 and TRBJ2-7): DVKVTQSSRYLVKRTGEKVFLECVQDMDHENMFWYRQDPGLGLRLIYFSYDVKMKEKGDIPEGYSVSREKKERFSLILESASTNQTSMYLCASTWGFSGRARNEQYFGPGTRLTVT.